This paragraph reports one T cell receptor beta chain. PCR amplification relied on 60 Vbeta primers (plus 13 Jbeta primers). TCRdb's copy holds only in-frame clones and misses some; the assay was immunoSEQ multiplex PCR. Among around 65,000 clones, 65% to 70% were seen once, and the ten largest hold around a sixth. The source of the sample is a study of cytomegalovirus exposure and HLA in healthy donors. Study-level information: Genetic ancestry analysis placed over 75% of the 300 to 500 donors that were genotyped in the Caucasian-associated cluster.

CDR1 and CDR2 (germline): LNHDA, SQIVND (reference sequence). The V segment lost 5 bases and the J segment 2 bases; nucleotides outside the gene matches: 7. The CDR3 covers 17 residues. Sequenced material: PBMCs. V is TRBV19 and J is TRBJ2-1; 12 bases fit TRBD2. The sequence came from a man aged 35-49 years in good health and CMV-seropositive. CDR3 DNA sequence: TGTGCCAGTAGTGCTCGACTAGCGGGAGTGACCTACAATGAGCAGTTCTTC. Translation gives CASSARLAGVTYNEQFF.